The clone carrying this TCR beta chain was observed a few times. Its antigen is not identified. This sample is part of a study of T cell repertoires in cytomegalovirus infection. Study-wide context: It was the public TCR beta signatures that indicated both CMV infection and matching HLA type.

TCRdb re-analysed the reads in MiXCR, keeping a single row per CDR3 protein. The data show about 60,000 distinct CDR3 sequences, around 30% seen once. Broader study findings: Ex vivo responses were dominated by HLA-C-restricted CMV-specific TCR beta clonotypes. CMV carriers having the relevant HLA were flagged by cumulative public TCR beta family frequency.

Germline V gene sequence: CDR1 MDHEN, CDR2 SYDVKM. The CDR3 spans 15 residues. The V and J ends lost 2 bases and 2 bases respectively, with 12 bases between them. This receptor was taken from a human donor in good health (CMV status not recorded). Some clones in this sample may be carry-over from other donors' samples. The specimen was PBMCs, sequenced either directly or after in vitro stimulation (not recorded which). This chain links TRBV28 with TRBJ2-5; a weak D match, TRBD2 (6 bases). The CDR3: CASSLGGRRQETQYF. The CDR3, as DNA: TGTGCCAGCAGTTTAGGGGGGAGGCGGCAAGAGACCCAGTACTTC.